These 21 T cell receptor beta chains came from one sample sequenced in a study of cytomegalovirus exposure and HLA in healthy donors. The study ran its PCR with 60 Vbeta and 13 Jbeta primers. TCRdb's copy holds only in-frame clones and misses some; the assay was immunoSEQ multiplex PCR. The table records about 140,000 clones, 65% to 85% of them present only once. The sequenced sample consisted of PBMCs. The receptors were sampled from a man younger than 35 in good health and CMV-seronegative.

The V and J genes are TRBV15 and TRBJ1-5, with D tentatively TRBD1 (5 bases). Germline CDR1 and CDR2: LNHNV and YYDKDF (reference sequence). The CDR3 covers 18 residues. The germline V and J ends were trimmed by 0 bases and 2 bases, with 17 bases remaining between them. CDR3 sequence reads: CATSRDSNTGSGNQPQHF. DNA for the CDR3: TGTGCCACCAGCAGAGATAGTAATACAGGTTCGGGCAATCAGCCCCAGCATTTT. Drawing the rest from reference TRBV15 and TRBJ1-5, the complete variable domain is DAMVIQNPRYQVTQFGKPVTLSCSQTLNHNVMYWYQQKSSQAPKLLFHYYDKDFNNEADTPDNFQSRRPNTSFCFLDIRSPGLGDTAMYLCATSRDSNTGSGNQPQHFGDGTRLSIL.

This chain links TRBV4-2 with TRBJ2-3; TRBD2 aligns across 8 bases. Per germline, CDR1 LGHNA and CDR2 YNFKEQ. This CDR3 comprises 15 residues. Trimming cost V 4 bases and J 2 bases; bases outside gene matches: 5. In nucleotides, the CDR3 is TGTGCCAGCAGCCCTATAGCGGGGCTCACAGATACGCAGTATTTT. Residues: CASSPIAGLTDTQYF.

The chain is built from TRBV4-1 and TRBJ1-2, with 7 nucleotides matching TRBD1. V was clipped by 4 bases and J by 0 bases; unmatched bases: 11. Germline lookup yields CDR1 MGHRA and CDR2 YSYEKL. The CDR3 loop spans 17 amino acids. CDR3 DNA: TGCGCCAGCAGCCTAACTTTCGGACAGGATACTAACTATGGCTACACCTTC. It is translated as CASSLTFGQDTNYGYTF.

The gene calls are TRBV29-1 and TRBJ1-4; 8 nucleotides align to TRBD1. The CDR3 is made up of 14 amino acids. With V trimmed by 0 bases and J by 8 bases, 5 bases remained unmatched. The germline V gene has CDR1 SQVTM and CDR2 ANQGSEA. CDR3 nucleotides: TGCAGCGTTGAAGATAGAGGACAGGGCGAAAAACTGTTTTTT. This gives the protein CSVEDRGQGEKLFF.

The chain couples TRBV27 to TRBJ2-3; 7 bases align to TRBD1. The junction had 7 bases not matched to a gene; V was cut back by 6 bases and J by 10 bases. The CDR3 is made up of 12 amino acids. Germline V lookup: CDR1 MNHEY, CDR2 SMNVEV (reference sequence). The CDR3 DNA is TGTGCCAGCAGGGACACGCAGGGGGCGCAGTATTTT. Translated, it gives CASRDTQGAQYF.

The genes are TRBV5-1 and TRBJ2-2, with D possibly being TRBD1 (7 bases). V lost 0 bases and J lost 1, with 13 bases in between. The length of the CDR3 is 17 residues. Germline V gives CDR1 SGHRS, CDR2 YFSETQ. The CDR3 region has the DNA TGCGCCAGCAGCTTGGTATCAGGGGGGCTGAACACCGGGGAGCTGTTTTTT. Residues: CASSLVSGGLNTGELFF.

The chain carries TRBV10-3 and TRBJ2-4; D perhaps matches TRBD1 (5 bases). Germline V gene lookup returns CDR1 ENHRY and CDR2 SYGVKD. The CDR3 runs to 13 residues. Trimming took 7 bases from V and 5 from J, leaving 12 bases between them. Written as DNA, the CDR3 is TGTGCCATCAAAAGGGAAGGGGAAAACATTCAGTACTTC. Translating it yields CAIKREGENIQYF.

This clone was observed once. The genes are TRBV7-2 and TRBJ2-1; D is perhaps TRBD2 (5 bases). The CDR3 extends over 13 amino acids. Trimming took 2 bases from V and 5 from J, leaving 7 bases between them. Germline CDR1 is SGHTA and CDR2 is FQGNSA. CDR3 nucleotide sequence: TGTGCCAGCAGCTTATCGGGAAACAATGAGCAGTTCTTC. Translated: CASSLSGNNEQFF. Variable domain in full (rest from reference TRBV7-2 and TRBJ2-1): GAGVSQSPSNKVTEKGKDVELRCDPISGHTALYWYRQSLGQGLEFLIYFQGNSAPDKSGLPSDRFSAERTGGSVSTLTIQRTQQEDSAVYLCASSLSGNNEQFFGPGTRLTVL.

J is TRBJ2-5 and V is TRBV7-8; TRBD2 agrees at 9 bases. CDR3 length: 16 residues. In germline, CDR1 is SGHVS, CDR2 FQNEAQ. V lost 4 bases and J lost 5; bases outside the gene matches: 11. The CDR3 coding sequence is TGTGCCAGCAGCTCCGGGACTAGCCCCACGTCGGAGACCCAGTACTTC. This codes for CASSSGTSPTSETQYF.

The chain carries TRBV19 and TRBJ2-5, with D possibly TRBD2 on 6 matching bases. The CDR3 loop spans 13 amino acids. Germline CDR1 LNHDA, CDR2 SQIVND (reference sequence). Between the trimmed V and J ends, which lost 6 bases and 1 base, there was a span of 9 bases. CDR3 bases: TGTGCCAGTAGGAGGAGGGCCCAAGAGACCCAGTACTTC. Its protein is CASRRRAQETQYF.

J is TRBJ1-5 and V is TRBV7-9; 9 bases agree with TRBD1. After removal of 1 base from V and 6 bases from J, the junction contained 7 bases not matched to a gene. The CDR3 consists of 16 residues. Looked up from germline, CDR1 is SEHNR and CDR2 is FQNEAQ (reference sequence). The CDR3 reads CASSLGEGQGGQPQHF. For the CDR3, the DNA is TGTGCCAGCAGCTTAGGGGAGGGACAGGGAGGTCAGCCCCAGCATTTT.

The chain uses TRBV11-2 and TRBJ2-7; the match to TRBD2 covers 8 bases. Germline assignment: CDR1 SGHAT and CDR2 FQNNGV. V shed 5 bases and J 6 bases; nucleotides not matched to a gene: 9. The CDR3 loop spans 14 amino acids. CDR3 in amino acids: CASSHAGGVGEQYF. CDR3 in DNA: TGTGCCAGCAGCCATGCGGGGGGAGTGGGCGAGCAGTACTTC.

The chain carries TRBV4-3 and TRBJ2-7; D is unclear. Trimming left V 2 bases short and J 5 bases short, with 13 bases between. The CDR3 has 14 residues. Germline loops: CDR1 LGHNA, CDR2 YSLEER. CDR3 bases: TGCGCCAGCAGCCAAAGACTCGTCTCACACGAGCAGTACTTC. Translation gives CASSQRLVSHEQYF.

The J gene is TRBJ1-1, the V gene TRBV2; perhaps TRBD1 as D (6 bases). V shed 7 bases and J shed 1 base, with 13 bases lying between them. The germline gives CDR1 SNHLY, CDR2 FYNNEI. The CDR3 is 14 residues long. The CDR3 spells CASKKQGSNTEAFF. As DNA, the CDR3 is TGTGCCAGCAAAAAACAGGGCTCGAACACTGAAGCTTTCTTT.

The chain combines TRBV4-1 with TRBJ1-2, with a weak D call TRBD1 (6 bases). The CDR3 loop spans 18 amino acids. The V gene lost 2 bases and the J gene lost 4 bases, with 23 bases spanning the gap. Germline V gene data show CDR1 as MGHRA and CDR2 as YSYEKL. CDR3 region: CASSQRRLPGQGSYGYTF. CDR3 nucleotide sequence: TGCGCCAGCAGCCAAAGGCGTCTGCCGGGGCAGGGGAGCTATGGCTACACCTTC.

This clone was observed a few times. The chain has TRBV25-1 and TRBJ1-2; D might be TRBD1 (6 bases). Germline V gene sequence: CDR1 MGHDK, CDR2 SYGVNS. This CDR3 contains 13 residues. Trimming pared 5 bases from V and 4 bases from J, leaving 11 bases between. CDR3 in DNA: TGTGCCAGCAGTCCCGGACAGATCTATGGCTACACCTTC. Its protein product is CASSPGQIYGYTF.

This clone has only one observation. The chain combines TRBV5-1 with TRBJ2-1, with D perhaps matching TRBD2 (6 bases). Trimming cost V 0 bases and J 6 bases, with 7 bases left between them. Germline V gene sequence: CDR1 SGHRS, CDR2 YFSETQ. The CDR3 totals 13 residues. The DNA for the CDR3 is TGCGCCAGCAGCTTGGCGGGGGTCAATGAGCAGTTCTTC. Its translation is CASSLAGVNEQFF.

This clone was counted once. The V gene is TRBV7-9, the J gene TRBJ2-3, with 12 bases lining up with TRBD2. The CDR3 has 15 amino acids. In germline, CDR1 is SEHNR, CDR2 FQNEAQ (reference sequence). Germline trimming cut 6 bases from V and 2 bases from J; bases unmatched to any gene: 3. The CDR3: CASRRTSGATDTQYF. In DNA, the CDR3 is TGTGCCAGCAGAAGGACTAGCGGGGCCACAGATACGCAGTATTTT. Complete variable domain (other parts from reference TRBV7-9 and TRBJ2-3): DTGVSQNPRHKITKRGQNVTFRCDPISEHNRLYWYRQTLGQGPEFLTYFQNEAQLEKSRLLSDRFSAERPKGSFSTLEIQRTEQGDSAMYLCASRRTSGATDTQYFGPGTRLTVL.

The chain recombines TRBV7-2 with TRBJ2-1; 10 bases line up with TRBD1. The V gene's germline CDR1 is SGHTA and CDR2 FQGNSA. The CDR3 contains 16 residues. Trimming took 2 bases from V and 6 from J; bases not matched to a gene: 7. The CDR3 sequence: CASSLSPGQGTNEQFF. The CDR3 coding sequence is TGTGCCAGCAGCTTATCTCCGGGACAGGGGACCAATGAGCAGTTCTTC.

The rearrangement joins TRBV6-1 to TRBJ2-2; D is uncertain. The CDR3 consists of 15 residues. Trimming took off 4 bases at V and 2 bases at J, with 11 bases between the two ends. Per germline, CDR1 MNHNS and CDR2 SASEGT. CDR3 residues: CASSGQLDNTGELFF. The CDR3 nucleotides are TGTGCCAGCAGTGGACAATTGGATAACACCGGGGAGCTGTTTTTT.

This sequence joins TRBV19 and TRBJ1-2; weak D call: TRBD1 (5 bases). The ends were cut back, 6 bases at V and 3 bases at J, with 17 bases in the middle. This CDR3 spans 15 amino acids. The germline CDR1 and CDR2 sequences are LNHDA and SQIVND (reference sequence). The DNA of the CDR3 is TGTGCCAGTAGCCCTGGGGGAGGGGCCTACTATGGCTACACCTTC. Its protein product is CASSPGGGAYYGYTF. Full variable domain (missing parts from reference TRBV19 and TRBJ1-2): DGGITQSPKYLFRKEGQNVTLSCEQNLNHDAMYWYRQDPGQGLRLIYYSQIVNDFQKGDIAEGYSVSREKKESFPLTVTSAQKNPTAFYLCASSPGGGAYYGYTFGSGTRLTVV.